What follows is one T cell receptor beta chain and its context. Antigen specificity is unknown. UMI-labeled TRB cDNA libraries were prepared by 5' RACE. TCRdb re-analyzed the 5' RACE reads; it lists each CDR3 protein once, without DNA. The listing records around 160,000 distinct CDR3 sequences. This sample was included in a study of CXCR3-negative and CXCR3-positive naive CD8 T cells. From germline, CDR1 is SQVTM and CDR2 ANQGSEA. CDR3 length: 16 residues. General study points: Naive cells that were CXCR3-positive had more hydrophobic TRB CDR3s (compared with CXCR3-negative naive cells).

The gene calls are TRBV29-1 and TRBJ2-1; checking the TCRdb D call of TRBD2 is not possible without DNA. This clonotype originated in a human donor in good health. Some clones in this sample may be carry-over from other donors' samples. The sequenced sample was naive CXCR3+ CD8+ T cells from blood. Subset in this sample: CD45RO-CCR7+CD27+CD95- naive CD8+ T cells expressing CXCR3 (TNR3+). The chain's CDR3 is CSVEHALAGKHDEQFF.